The entry below gives a single T cell receptor beta chain sequence along with its context. This specimen comes from a study of response to subunit inactivated influenza vaccine. MiXCR, applied by TCRdb to the RT-PCR reads, yields one record per CDR3 protein. The sample contains some 540,000 distinct CDR3 sequences, roughly 25% of which appear only once. This CDR3 has 13 residues. CDR1 and CDR2 from the germline V gene are LGHNA and YSLEER. The V end was cut by 2 bases, the J end by 3 bases, with 6 bases between. These data were likewise used in another study, on T cells expressing NK-cell markers. That source adds: TCR beta cDNA was generated via 5'RACE template switching incorporating UMIs. In a group of several donors, dominant NKG2C+ clonotypes represented 1.0-7.0% of CD8+ T cells. These clonotypes additionally ranked first within the CD3+CD56-NKG2C+ fraction of a handful of donors.

Source: CD4+ T cells sorted from PBMCs, taken 11 to 12 days after vaccination. The sequence was collected from a man between 45 and 60 years old who received an inactivated influenza vaccine. The rearrangement uses TRBV4-3 and TRBJ2-3; D not certain. CDR3 amino acids: CASSQQVTDTQYF. As DNA, the CDR3 is TGCGCCAGCAGCCAACAGGTAACAGATACGCAGTATTTT.